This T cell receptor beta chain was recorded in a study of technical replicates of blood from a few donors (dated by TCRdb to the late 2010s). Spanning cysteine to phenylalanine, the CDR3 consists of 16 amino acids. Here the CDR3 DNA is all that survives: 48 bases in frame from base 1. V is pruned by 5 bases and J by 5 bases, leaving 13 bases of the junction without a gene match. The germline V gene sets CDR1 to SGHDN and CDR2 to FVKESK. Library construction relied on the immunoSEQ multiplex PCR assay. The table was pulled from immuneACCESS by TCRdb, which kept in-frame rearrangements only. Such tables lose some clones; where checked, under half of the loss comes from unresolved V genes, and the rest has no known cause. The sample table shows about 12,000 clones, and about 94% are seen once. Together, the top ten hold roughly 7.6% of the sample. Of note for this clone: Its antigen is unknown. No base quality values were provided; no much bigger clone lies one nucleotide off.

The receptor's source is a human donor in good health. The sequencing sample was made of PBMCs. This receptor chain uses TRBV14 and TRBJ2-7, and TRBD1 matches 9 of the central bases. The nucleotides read TGTGCCAGCAGCGCGCACGTGGGACAGGGAGACCACGAGCAGTACTTC. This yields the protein CASSAHVGQGDHEQYF.